This T cell receptor (beta chain) was sequenced for a study of glioma-infiltrating T cells after dendritic cell vaccination. Regarding time point: after dendritic cell vaccination, including at tumor progression/relapse. J gave up 4 bases and V 5 bases, and 7 bases lay outside the gene matches. Per germline, CDR1 KGHSH and CDR2 LQKENI. The CDR3 totals 14 residues. Up to about 2 ug genomic DNA was used for TCRB CDR3 amplification. Primers: 60 V beta forward and 13 J beta reverse. Profiled with immunoSEQ multiplex PCR; TCRdb holds only in-frame clones, not every one. This sample has some 60,000 clones, with 70% to 85% found just once.

This specimen was blood, taken after dendritic cell vaccination. The clonotype was recovered from a human donor with glioblastoma. J is TRBJ2-7 and V is TRBV18, with TRBD1 matching over 8 bases. CDR3 region: CASSVGQGEYEQYF. For the CDR3, the DNA is TGTGCCAGCTCAGTCGGACAGGGAGAATACGAGCAGTACTTC.